This T cell receptor beta chain was profiled in a study of blood T cell repertoires in COVID-19. Looking at the study overall: The United States, Italy and Spain supplied acute and convalescent COVID-19 samples. In each case, the material was cDNA or gDNA derived from T cells, B-cell-depleted T cells, or PBMCs.

Source study methods: Amplification with reference gene primers provided the estimates of nucleated cell counts. Sequenced by immunoSEQ multiplex PCR; TCRdb stores in-frame clones only, minus some. V and J calls plus clone size are reproduced from that table; the DNA served to infer D and trimming. The sample yields about 140,000 clones, around 80% seen once. The length of the CDR3 is 14 residues. Looked up from germline, CDR1 is MNHEY and CDR2 is SVGAGI. Trimming removed 2 bases from V and 0 bases from J, with 8 bases in between. The specimen was peripheral blood. The rearrangement links TRBV6-5 to TRBJ2-7, with D maybe TRBD2 (6 bases). The TCR comes from a man in his 60s with acute or convalescent COVID-19. The CDR3 DNA reads TGTGCCAGCAGTTACGGAGGGACCTCCTACGAGCAGTACTTC. It specifies CASSYGGTSYEQYF.